In its sample, the clone carrying this T cell receptor beta chain was seen a few times. The data derive from a study of cytomegalovirus exposure and HLA in healthy donors. The CDR3 is 12 amino acids. V lost 5 bases to trimming and J lost 6 bases; unmatched junction nucleotides: 3. CDR1 and CDR2 (germline): SGHVS, FQNEAQ. It was with 60 Vbeta and 13 Jbeta primers that the PCR ran. Method: immunoSEQ multiplex PCR; TCRdb's copy keeps in-frame clones and lacks some. The data hold about 120,000 clones, with approximately 80% observed a single time. Sequenced: PBMCs. This TCR came from a man aged 50 or older in good health and CMV-seronegative. The rearrangement joins TRBV7-8 to TRBJ2-7; 8 positions agree with TRBD1. This CDR3 reads CASSPGGSEQYF. In nucleotides, the CDR3 is TGTGCCAGCAGCCCAGGGGGCAGCGAGCAGTACTTC.